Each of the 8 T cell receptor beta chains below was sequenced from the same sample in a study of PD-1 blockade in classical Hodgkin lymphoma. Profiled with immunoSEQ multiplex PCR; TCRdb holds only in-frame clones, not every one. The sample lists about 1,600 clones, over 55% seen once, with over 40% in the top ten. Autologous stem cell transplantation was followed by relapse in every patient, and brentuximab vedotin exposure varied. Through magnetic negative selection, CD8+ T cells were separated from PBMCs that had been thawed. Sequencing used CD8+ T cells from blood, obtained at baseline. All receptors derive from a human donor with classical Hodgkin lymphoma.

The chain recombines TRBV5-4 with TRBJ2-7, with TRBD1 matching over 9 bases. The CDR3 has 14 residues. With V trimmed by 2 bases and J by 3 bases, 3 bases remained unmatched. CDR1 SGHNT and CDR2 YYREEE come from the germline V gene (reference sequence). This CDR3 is CASSFGTGNYEQYF. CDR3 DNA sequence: TGTGCCAGCAGCTTCGGGACAGGGAACTACGAGCAGTACTTC.

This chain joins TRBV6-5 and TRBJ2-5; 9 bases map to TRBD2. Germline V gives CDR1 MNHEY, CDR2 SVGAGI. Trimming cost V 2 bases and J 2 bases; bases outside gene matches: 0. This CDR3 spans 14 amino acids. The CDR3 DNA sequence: TGTGCCAGCAGTTACACTAGCGGGCAAGAGACCCAGTACTTC. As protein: CASSYTSGQETQYF.

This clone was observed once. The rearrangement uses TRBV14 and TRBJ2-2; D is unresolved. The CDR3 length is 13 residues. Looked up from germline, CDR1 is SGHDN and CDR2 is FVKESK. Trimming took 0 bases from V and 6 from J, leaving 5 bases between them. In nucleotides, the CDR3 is TGTGCCAGCAGCCAAGAGCAGCCCGGGGAGCTGTTTTTT. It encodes CASSQEQPGELFF.

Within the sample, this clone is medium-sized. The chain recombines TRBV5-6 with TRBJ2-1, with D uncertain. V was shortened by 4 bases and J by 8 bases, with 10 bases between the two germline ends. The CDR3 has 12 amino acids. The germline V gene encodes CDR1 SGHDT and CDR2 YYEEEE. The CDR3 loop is CASSPLDHEQFF. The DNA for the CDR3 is TGTGCCAGCAGCCCCCTCGACCATGAGCAGTTCTTC.

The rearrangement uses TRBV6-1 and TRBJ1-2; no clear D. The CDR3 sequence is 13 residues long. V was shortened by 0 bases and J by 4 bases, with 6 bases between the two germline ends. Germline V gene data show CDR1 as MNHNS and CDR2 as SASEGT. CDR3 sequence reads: CASSEAGFYGYTF. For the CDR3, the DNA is TGTGCCAGCAGTGAAGCGGGCTTCTATGGCTACACCTTC.

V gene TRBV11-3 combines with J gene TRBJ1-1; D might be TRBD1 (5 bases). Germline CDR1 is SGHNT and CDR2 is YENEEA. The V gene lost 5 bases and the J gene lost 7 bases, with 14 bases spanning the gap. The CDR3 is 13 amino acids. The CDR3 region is CASSVGGVVEAFF. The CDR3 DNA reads TGTGCCAGCAGCGTGGGAGGGGTTGTTGAAGCTTTCTTT.

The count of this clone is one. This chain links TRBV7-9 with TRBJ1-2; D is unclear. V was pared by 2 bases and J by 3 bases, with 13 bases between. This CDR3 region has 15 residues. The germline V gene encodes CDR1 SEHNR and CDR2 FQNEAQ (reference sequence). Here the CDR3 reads CASSLKLERHYGYTF. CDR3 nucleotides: TGTGCCAGCAGCTTAAAATTGGAGAGACACTATGGCTACACCTTC.

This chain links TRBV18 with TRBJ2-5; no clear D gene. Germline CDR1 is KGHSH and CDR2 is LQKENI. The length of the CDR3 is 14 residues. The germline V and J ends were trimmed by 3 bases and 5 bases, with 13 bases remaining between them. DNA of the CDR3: TGTGCCAGCTCACCTATCTGGGTATCGGAGACCCAGTACTTC. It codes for CASSPIWVSETQYF.